Following are 24 T cell receptor beta chains from one sample sequenced in a study of blood T cell repertoires in COVID-19. Using immunoSEQ multiplex PCR, the repertoire was profiled, and TCRdb retains in-frame clones only, with some absent. The sample contains tens of thousands of clones, roughly 84% of which appear only once. The sequencing input was peripheral blood. The source is a woman aged 70-85 years in a cohort sampled during active COVID-19.

The rearrangement joins TRBV6-2 or TRBV6-3 to TRBJ1-2; 7 nucleotides line up with TRBD1. The CDR3 has 13 residues. Germline V lookup: CDR1 MNHEY, CDR2 SVGEGT. V shed 5 bases and J 3 bases; nucleotides not matched to a gene: 3. The DNA for the CDR3 is TGTGCCAGCAGTGTAACAGGGGACTATGGCTACACCTTC. Translated, it gives CASSVTGDYGYTF.

The gene calls are TRBV14 and TRBJ1-1; tentatively, D is TRBD1 (6 bases). Germline V lookup: CDR1 SGHDN, CDR2 FVKESK. The CDR3 totals 13 residues. V dropped 4 bases and J dropped 2 bases, with 8 bases sitting between them. CDR3 DNA: TGTGCCAGCAGCCCACAGGGTAACACTGAAGCTTTCTTT. It is translated as CASSPQGNTEAFF.

The gene calls are TRBV7-9 and TRBJ2-7; 12 nucleotides line up with TRBD2. Germline V lookup: CDR1 SEHNR, CDR2 FQNEAQ (reference sequence). V trimming: 5 bases; J trimming: 1 base; junction bases outside the gene matches: 6. This CDR3 contains 16 residues. As DNA, the CDR3 is TGTGCCAGCAGCGCGAAGACTAGCGGGAGTTCCTACGAGCAGTACTTC. Its protein is CASSAKTSGSSYEQYF.

The gene calls are TRBV18 and TRBJ2-6; perhaps TRBD1 as D (5 bases). This CDR3 has 15 residues. Trimming took off 4 bases at V and 1 base at J, with 8 bases between the two ends. Germline V gives CDR1 KGHSH, CDR2 LQKENI. CDR3 nucleotide sequence: TGTGCCAGCTCACGCGGACAATCTGGGGCCAACGTCCTGACTTTC. Amino acids: CASSRGQSGANVLTF.

This chain joins TRBV2 and TRBJ2-7, with 10 bases that match TRBD2. This CDR3 comprises 13 residues. CDR1 is SNHLY, CDR2 FYNNEI, per germline. With V trimmed by 6 bases and J by 4 bases, 3 bases remained unmatched. The CDR3: CASRPLAGYEQYF. The CDR3 DNA is TGTGCCAGCAGACCACTAGCGGGGTACGAGCAGTACTTC.

With regard to this clone: The same CDR3 also results from other DNA sequences found in this sample. This chain connects TRBV28 to TRBJ2-7, with D uncertain. This CDR3 is built from 12 residues. Deletions cut 5 bases from V and 3 bases from J, with 8 bases between. The germline gives CDR1 MDHEN, CDR2 SYDVKM. The CDR3 DNA follows: TGTGCCAGCAGTCGTTCCCTCTACGAGCAGTACTTC. Encoded protein: CASSRSLYEQYF.

The chain employs TRBV4-1 and TRBJ1-2; 7 bases are a match to TRBD1. This CDR3 is 14 amino acids long. The V gene end was trimmed by 0 bases and the J gene end by 5 bases; junction bases not matched to a gene: 3. Germline-derived CDR1 and CDR2 are MGHRA and YSYEKL. The CDR3 protein is CASSQDARGYGYTF. CDR3 nucleotide sequence: TGCGCCAGCAGCCAAGATGCCAGGGGGTATGGCTACACCTTC.

The J gene is TRBJ1-5, the V gene TRBV6-2 or TRBV6-3, with 7 nucleotides matching TRBD1. The CDR3 consists of 14 residues. Germline loops: CDR1 MNHEY, CDR2 SVGEGT. The V gene end was trimmed by 2 bases and the J gene end by 7 bases; junction bases not matched to a gene: 5. The CDR3 DNA reads TGTGCCAGCAGTTACGGTCAGGGGGGACAGCCCCAGCATTTT. This encodes CASSYGQGGQPQHF.

The J gene is TRBJ2-1, the V gene TRBV7-2; D is perhaps TRBD2 (5 bases). V gave up 2 bases and J gave up 6 bases, with 14 bases separating them. The CDR3 has 15 residues. CDR1 and CDR2 (germline): SGHTA, FQGNSA. The CDR3 is CASSLRLTAGNEQFF. CDR3 sequence (DNA): TGTGCCAGCAGCTTAAGGCTTACGGCGGGCAATGAGCAGTTCTTC.

This clone was detected once. The chain combines TRBV10-2 with TRBJ2-5; 7 bases fit TRBD1. The CDR3 covers 12 residues. The germline V gene has CDR1 WSHSY and CDR2 SAAADI. The V gene end was trimmed by 8 bases and the J gene end by 5 bases; junction bases not matched to a gene: 5. CDR3 coding DNA: TGCGCCAGCGGCCCCAGGGGGGAGACCCAGTACTTC. It codes for CASGPRGETQYF.

J is TRBJ2-2 and V is TRBV15, with 10 bases fitting TRBD1. Germline V gene data show CDR1 as LNHNV and CDR2 as YYDKDF (reference sequence). With 0 bases clipped from V and 6 bases from J, the junction kept 16 bases outside the gene matches. This CDR3 is built from 20 residues. The CDR3 nucleotides are TGTGCCACCAGCAGAGATCGCGGAAGGGACAGGGGTATCCCTGCCGGGGAGCTGTTTTTT. This encodes CATSRDRGRDRGIPAGELFF.

The rearrangement uses TRBV19 and TRBJ1-6; D remains ambiguous. V lost 7 bases to trimming and J lost 2 bases, with 12 bases between them. Germline V CDR1 and CDR2: LNHDA, SQIVND (reference sequence). The CDR3 is 15 residues long. This CDR3 reads CASKPGVTYNSPLHF. The CDR3 DNA reads as TGTGCCAGTAAGCCCGGGGTTACCTATAATTCACCCCTCCACTTT.

The chain carries TRBV5-6 and TRBJ2-3; D not certain. Trimming removed 1 base from V and 3 bases from J, with 6 bases in between. The CDR3 is 13 amino acids. Germline CDR1 reads SGHDT; CDR2 reads YYEEEE. The CDR3: CASSLFSTDTQYF. As DNA, the CDR3 is TGTGCCAGCAGCTTGTTCAGTACAGATACGCAGTATTTT.

This clone was observed a few times. The rearrangement uses TRBV27 and TRBJ1-1; possibly TRBD1 for D (5 bases). Per germline, CDR1 MNHEY and CDR2 SMNVEV (reference sequence). This CDR3 region has 13 residues. Trimming removed 4 bases from V and 1 base from J, with 7 bases in between. The CDR3 spells CASSSTGNTEAFF. The DNA of the CDR3 is TGTGCCAGCAGTTCTACAGGGAACACTGAAGCTTTCTTT.

This clone was seen a single time. The genes are TRBV4-1 and TRBJ1-2; TRBD1 matches 7 bases. CDR1 and CDR2 from the germline V gene are MGHRA and YSYEKL. V lost 4 bases, J lost 0 bases, and 2 bases stayed unmatched. The CDR3 runs 14 residues. The CDR3 loop is CASSPGGANYGYTF. Written as DNA, the CDR3 is TGCGCCAGCAGCCCAGGGGGAGCTAACTATGGCTACACCTTC.

The rearrangement joins TRBV7-9 to TRBJ2-1; 9 bases map to TRBD2. Germline V gene lookup returns CDR1 SEHNR and CDR2 FQNEAQ (reference sequence). Trimming took 1 base from V and 4 from J; bases not matched to a gene: 2. The length of the CDR3 is 15 residues. CDR3: CASSLGLAEYNEQFF. The CDR3 DNA sequence: TGTGCCAGCAGCTTAGGACTAGCGGAGTACAATGAGCAGTTCTTC.

This rearrangement joins TRBV12-3 or TRBV12-4 to TRBJ1-6; D uncertain. The V gene lost 6 bases and the J gene lost 3 bases, with 6 bases spanning the gap. The CDR3 totals 13 residues. The CDR3 DNA sequence: TGTGCCAGCAGGGCTGGCTATAATTCACCCCTCCACTTT. Protein: CASRAGYNSPLHF.

The chain links TRBV28 to TRBJ1-1; D is unresolved. V was pared by 5 bases and J by 2 bases, with 12 bases between. CDR1 is MDHEN, CDR2 SYDVKM, per germline. The CDR3 length is 14 residues. The CDR3 loop is CASSPPHDNTEAFF. The CDR3 region has the DNA TGTGCCAGCAGTCCCCCACACGATAACACTGAAGCTTTCTTT. The full variable domain, its missing parts supplied by reference TRBV28 and TRBJ1-1, is DVKVTQSSRYLVKRTGEKVFLECVQDMDHENMFWYRQDPGLGLRLIYFSYDVKMKEKGDIPEGYSVSREKKERFSLILESASTNQTSMYLCASSPPHDNTEAFFGQGTRLTVV.

The chain uses TRBV19 and TRBJ2-7, with TRBD2 matching 9 bases. V was clipped by 9 bases and J by 4 bases; unmatched bases: 13. Per germline, CDR1 LNHDA and CDR2 SQIVND (reference sequence). The CDR3 length is 15 residues. CDR3 in amino acids: CASRPTGTSSYEQYF. In nucleotides, the CDR3 is TGTGCCAGCCGCCCCACCGGGACTAGCAGTTACGAGCAGTACTTC.

The J gene is TRBJ2-2, the V gene TRBV4-1, with 8 bases aligning to TRBD2. The CDR3 loop spans 15 amino acids. Germline-derived CDR1 and CDR2 are MGHRA and YSYEKL. The V and J ends lost 4 bases and 7 bases, in that order; junction bases with no gene match: 8. Here the CDR3 reads CASSRGSGIGGELFF. CDR3 nucleotides: TGCGCCAGCAGCCGGGGTAGCGGGATCGGCGGGGAGCTGTTTTTT.

This CDR3 reads CATNPAGGSIQYF. The CDR3 DNA follows: TGTGCCACGAACCCAGCGGGAGGGAGCATTCAGTACTTC. The chain combines TRBV19 with TRBJ2-4; 10 nucleotides agree with TRBD2. Trimming removed 10 bases from V and 9 bases from J; junction bases left unmatched: 9. Per the germline V gene, CDR1 is LNHDA and CDR2 is SQIVND (reference sequence). This CDR3 is built from 13 residues.

The CDR3 reads CASSVSGRSAGELFF. For the CDR3, the DNA is TGTGCCAGCTCCGTTAGCGGGAGGAGCGCCGGGGAGCTGTTTTTT. This chain joins TRBV27 and TRBJ2-2, with 10 bases lining up with TRBD2. Germline-derived CDR1 and CDR2 are MNHEY and SMNVEV (reference sequence). V lost 8 bases, J lost 6 bases, and 9 bases stayed unmatched. The CDR3 sequence is 15 residues long.

The rearrangement uses TRBV19 and TRBJ2-2; unclear D gene. CDR3 size: 11 residues. V was trimmed by 9 bases and J by 6 bases, leaving 8 bases between them. Per the germline V gene, CDR1 is LNHDA and CDR2 is SQIVND (reference sequence). For the CDR3, the DNA is TGTGCCAGGTTCCCCGCCGGGGAGCTGTTTTTT. Its protein is CARFPAGELFF.

The chain uses TRBV28 and TRBJ1-1; a weak D match, TRBD1 (5 bases). The V gene's germline CDR1 is MDHEN and CDR2 SYDVKM. This CDR3 region has 13 residues. V lost 6 bases to trimming and J lost 3 bases, with 11 bases between them. The CDR3 DNA reads TGTGCCAGCAGCCCCGGGGGGGACACTGAAGCTTTCTTT. It encodes CASSPGGDTEAFF.